A single sample is the source of the 32 T cell receptor beta chains below, sequenced in a study of technical replicates of blood from a few donors. Sequencing was performed with immunoSEQ multiplex PCR; in TCRdb, only in-frame clones are kept and a portion is missing. The sample has about 73,000 clones; 85% to 95% are singletons. The sample consisted of PBMCs. The receptors derive from a human donor in good health. Some clones in this sample may be carry-over from other donors' samples.

The V call is TRBV18, the J call TRBJ2-7; no clear D gene. The CDR3 is 17 amino acids. V lost 1 base to trimming and J lost 0 bases, with 16 bases between them. Germline V gives CDR1 KGHSH, CDR2 LQKENI. The CDR3 DNA follows: TGTGCCAGCTCACCACTCGTATTCGGAGTTAGCTCCTACGAGCAGTACTTC. Translation gives CASSPLVFGVSSYEQYF.

The chain has TRBV11-2 and TRBJ2-3; possibly TRBD2 for D (5 bases). In germline, CDR1 is SGHAT, CDR2 FQNNGV. The V gene lost 5 bases and the J gene lost 4 bases, with 7 bases spanning the gap. The CDR3 length is 12 residues. The CDR3 sequence is CASSLSADTQYF. In DNA, the CDR3 is TGTGCCAGCAGCCTTAGCGCAGATACGCAGTATTTT. Drawing the rest from reference TRBV11-2 and TRBJ2-3, the complete variable domain is EAGVAQSPRYKIIEKRQSVAFWCNPISGHATLYWYQQILGQGPKLLIQFQNNGVVDDSQLPKDRFSAERLKGVDSTLKIQPAKLEDSAVYLCASSLSADTQYFGPGTRLTVL.

This chain connects TRBV29-1 to TRBJ2-1; TRBD2 agrees at 14 bases. The trim removed 6 bases at V and 6 bases at J, leaving 7 bases unmatched. This CDR3 spans 15 amino acids. Germline-derived CDR1 and CDR2 are SQVTM and ANQGSEA. The CDR3 DNA reads as TGCAGCGTCCCGGGACTAGCGGGGGTAGGCAATGAGCAGTTCTTC. Its translation is CSVPGLAGVGNEQFF.

The rearrangement links TRBV21-1 to TRBJ1-3; the table's D call, TRBD1, was not checked against the DNA. TRBV21-1 is assigned pseudogene status. CDR3 length: 18 amino acids. CDR3 bases: TGTGCCAGCAGCCCCGTCCGGACAGCTCACATCTCTGGAAACACCATATATTTT. Protein product: CASSPVRTAHISGNTIYF.

V and J are TRBV25-1 and TRBJ2-2; a possible D gene is TRBD1 (5 bases). CDR3 length equals 15 residues. Germline V lookup: CDR1 MGHDK, CDR2 SYGVNS. Trimming left V 5 bases short and J 3 bases short, with 13 bases between. The CDR3 reads CASSTPGWYTGELFF. CDR3 bases: TGTGCCAGCAGTACACCAGGGTGGTACACCGGGGAGCTGTTTTTT.

CDR3 amino acids: CASSPTRVSGGKVDEQFF. The CDR3 bases are TGTGCCAGCAGCCCCACTCGGGTTAGCGGAGGGAAGGTAGATGAGCAGTTCTTC. V is TRBV7-8 and J is TRBJ2-1, with TRBD2 as a possible D gene (6 bases). V lost 5 bases and J 8 bases, leaving 28 bases between the germline ends. This CDR3 is 18 amino acids long. Germline assignment: CDR1 SGHVS and CDR2 FQNEAQ.

This sequence joins TRBV19 and TRBJ1-6, with TRBD1 matching 8 bases. After removal of 2 bases from V and 10 bases from J, the junction contained 13 bases not matched to a gene. The CDR3 length is 17 residues. Germline CDR1 and CDR2: LNHDA and SQIVND (reference sequence). CDR3 region: CASSINQGRGLRSPLHF. The CDR3 DNA sequence: TGTGCCAGTAGTATAAACCAGGGCAGGGGGCTACGATCACCCCTCCACTTT.

This clone was detected once. The J gene is TRBJ2-2, the V gene TRBV27; TRBD2 agrees at 7 bases. V shed 5 bases and J 1 base; nucleotides not matched to a gene: 7. This CDR3 has 16 amino acids. Germline V gene sequence: CDR1 MNHEY, CDR2 SMNVEV (reference sequence). In DNA form, the CDR3 reads TGTGCCAGCAGTCCCAGGACTAGACAGAACACCGGGGAGCTGTTTTTT. This gives the protein CASSPRTRQNTGELFF.

Only a few counts were recorded for this clone. This chain joins TRBV6-4 and TRBJ1-5; D remains ambiguous. Trimming took off 3 bases at V and 5 bases at J, with 8 bases between the two ends. This CDR3 spans 13 amino acids. The germline V gene has CDR1 MRHNA and CDR2 SNTAGT. CDR3 bases: TGTGCCAGCAGTGAGGGAGAACATCAGCCCCAGCATTTT. Its protein is CASSEGEHQPQHF.

The chain links TRBV2 to TRBJ1-5, with 9 bases identical to TRBD1. CDR1 and CDR2 from the germline V gene are SNHLY and FYNNEI. The CDR3 is 16 residues long. V lost 6 bases to trimming and J lost 4 bases; unmatched junction nucleotides: 10. CDR3 DNA sequence: TGTGCCAGCAGACCCGGACAGGGGCGCGGGAATCAGCCCCAGCATTTT. The encoded protein is CASRPGQGRGNQPQHF.

The chain recombines TRBV2 with TRBJ2-2, with 8 bases identical to TRBD2. Germline trimming cut 6 bases from V and 1 base from J; bases unmatched to any gene: 4. This CDR3 has 15 amino acids. Per the germline V gene, CDR1 is SNHLY and CDR2 is FYNNEI. The CDR3 coding sequence is TGTGCCAGCAGGCGGGCGGGGGGGAACACCGGGGAGCTGTTTTTT. It is translated as CASRRAGGNTGELFF.

The chain carries TRBV6-6 and TRBJ1-1; D unclear. CDR3 size: 13 residues. The germline gives CDR1 MNHNY, CDR2 SVGAGI (reference sequence). Trimming pared 2 bases from V and 2 bases from J, leaving 6 bases between. The CDR3 DNA reads TGTGCCAGCAGTTACGGCACCAACACTGAAGCTTTCTTT. Residues: CASSYGTNTEAFF.

The chain combines TRBV7-9 with TRBJ1-2; D is perhaps TRBD1 (5 bases). This CDR3 is built from 14 residues. Germline-derived CDR1 and CDR2 are SEHNR and FQNEAQ (reference sequence). V lost 10 bases and J 3 bases, leaving 18 bases between the germline ends. The CDR3 bases are TGTGCCATCGTCCCGGAGGGGCTATACTATGGCTACACCTTC. As protein: CAIVPEGLYYGYTF.

The rearrangement uses TRBV5-6 and TRBJ2-2; 8 bases are a match to TRBD2. This CDR3 is built from 15 residues. J was trimmed by 3 bases and V by 2 bases; bases with no gene match: 3. CDR1 and CDR2 from the germline V gene are SGHDT and YYEEEE. The CDR3 bases are TGTGCCAGCAGCTTAGCGGGGGCCTACACCGGGGAGCTGTTTTTT. It specifies CASSLAGAYTGELFF.

For the CDR3, the DNA is TGTGCCAGCAGCGGCCTCTCGTCGCTCCCTCCAACTAATGAAAAACTGTTTTTT. It codes for CASSGLSSLPPTNEKLFF. The chain joins TRBV7-3 to TRBJ1-4; no clear D. Germline V lookup: CDR1 SGHTA, CDR2 FQGTGA. This CDR3 spans 18 amino acids. V gave up 5 bases and J gave up 0 bases, with 19 bases separating them.

The chain combines TRBV5-1 with TRBJ2-1, with 8 nucleotides matching TRBD1. The CDR3 covers 13 residues. Trimming removed 0 bases from V and 7 bases from J; junction bases left unmatched: 0. From germline, CDR1 is SGHRS and CDR2 YFSETQ. The CDR3 is CASSLDRGNEQFF. DNA of the CDR3: TGCGCCAGCAGCTTGGACAGGGGGAATGAGCAGTTCTTC. Together with reference TRBV5-1 and TRBJ2-1, the CDR3 gives the full variable domain: KAGVTQTPRYLIKTRGQQVTLSCSPISGHRSVSWYQQTPGQGLQFLFEYFSETQRNKGNFPGRFSGRQFSNSRSEMNVSTLELGDSALYLCASSLDRGNEQFFGPGTRLTVL.

The chain is built from TRBV7-8 and TRBJ2-5; no firm D call. Germline CDR1 and CDR2: SGHVS and FQNEAQ. The ends were cut back, 4 bases at V and 7 bases at J, with 10 bases in the middle. The CDR3 length is 12 residues. CDR3 in DNA: TGTGCCAGCAGCTCCCCAGGATGGACCCAGTACTTC. It codes for CASSSPGWTQYF.

The J gene is TRBJ2-1, the V gene TRBV4-3; TRBD2 agrees at 8 bases. The V segment lost 4 bases and the J segment 9 bases; nucleotides outside the gene matches: 14. CDR1 LGHNA and CDR2 YSLEER come from the germline V gene. The CDR3 runs 16 residues. Written as DNA, the CDR3 is TGCGCCAGCAGCCCCTTCTTTAGCGGGAACCGGCCTGAGCAGTTCTTC. Translated, it gives CASSPFFSGNRPEQFF.

The chain carries TRBV25-1 and TRBJ1-4; perhaps TRBD1 as D (6 bases). The V end lost 5 bases, the J end lost 0 bases, and 10 bases lay between the germline ends. CDR1 is MGHDK, CDR2 SYGVNS, per germline. The CDR3 is 15 residues long. CDR3 loop: CASSYRASTNEKLFF. The CDR3, as DNA: TGTGCCAGCAGTTACAGGGCTTCAACTAATGAAAAACTGTTTTTT.

The chain employs TRBV6-1 and TRBJ1-1, with D possibly matching TRBD1 (5 bases). The germline V and J ends were trimmed by 4 bases and 0 bases, with 15 bases remaining between them. From germline, CDR1 is MNHNS and CDR2 SASEGT. The CDR3 length is 16 residues. The CDR3 coding sequence is TGTGCCAGCAGTGGGGGTGGGGGGGTGATGAACACTGAAGCTTTCTTT. This gives the protein CASSGGGGVMNTEAFF.

The chain combines TRBV6-6 with TRBJ2-5; weak D call: TRBD2 (6 bases). Germline CDR1 is MNHNY and CDR2 is SVGAGI (reference sequence). V was cut by 4 bases and J by 5 bases, with 14 bases left in between. The CDR3 has 14 residues. CDR3 residues: CASSSLQGGETQYF. The CDR3 DNA follows: TGTGCCAGCAGTTCACTCCAGGGAGGCGAGACCCAGTACTTC.

V and J are TRBV7-3 and TRBJ2-1, with 12 positions matching TRBD2. Germline V gene lookup returns CDR1 SGHTA and CDR2 FQGTGA. The CDR3 runs 14 residues. The trim removed 5 bases at V and 9 bases at J, leaving 5 bases unmatched. CDR3 amino acids: CASSQTSGSTEQFF. In DNA form, the CDR3 reads TGTGCCAGCAGCCAGACTAGCGGGAGTACTGAGCAGTTCTTC. The full variable domain, in which reference TRBV7-3 and TRBJ2-1 provide the parts outside the CDR3, is GAGVSQTPSNKVTEKGKYVELRCDPISGHTALYWYRQSLGQGPEFLIYFQGTGAADDSGLPNDRFFAVRPEGSVSTLKIQRTERGDSAVYLCASSQTSGSTEQFFGPGTRLTVL.

The J gene is TRBJ2-7, the V gene TRBV28, with 8 bases aligning to TRBD2. Germline lookup yields CDR1 MDHEN and CDR2 SYDVKM. This CDR3 spans 16 amino acids. With V trimmed by 6 bases and J by 2 bases, 12 bases remained unmatched. The CDR3 spells CASSSAGGRSPYEQYF. The CDR3 bases are TGTGCCAGCAGCTCGGCGGGGGGTCGGTCCCCCTACGAGCAGTACTTC.

This sequence joins TRBV7-9 and TRBJ1-2, with no clear D. The CDR3 spans 14 residues. V lost 1 base and J 6 bases, leaving 12 bases between the germline ends. In germline, CDR1 is SEHNR, CDR2 FQNEAQ (reference sequence). The CDR3 coding sequence is TGTGCCAGCAGCTTAGGGTCGGTTTTCGATGGCTACACCTTC. Amino acid sequence: CASSLGSVFDGYTF.

The CDR3 nucleotides read TGTGCCAGCAGCCCCCGGAGGGGCCAGAACACTGAAGCTTTCTTT. This encodes CASSPRRGQNTEAFF. This rearrangement joins TRBV14 to TRBJ1-1; D might be TRBD1 (5 bases). Germline loops: CDR1 SGHDN, CDR2 FVKESK. The V end was cut by 4 bases, the J end by 1 base, with 13 bases between. The CDR3 is 15 residues long.

V usage is TRBV11-2 and J usage is TRBJ1-1; D gene ambiguous. The V and J ends lost 3 bases and 3 bases respectively, with 11 bases between them. Germline lookup yields CDR1 SGHAT and CDR2 FQNNGV. The CDR3 has 14 residues. This CDR3 reads CASSFRDEDTEAFF. The CDR3 nucleotides are TGTGCCAGCAGCTTCCGAGACGAGGACACTGAAGCTTTCTTT. The complete variable domain, with remaining parts taken from reference TRBV11-2 and TRBJ1-1, reads EAGVAQSPRYKIIEKRQSVAFWCNPISGHATLYWYQQILGQGPKLLIQFQNNGVVDDSQLPKDRFSAERLKGVDSTLKIQPAKLEDSAVYLCASSFRDEDTEAFFGQGTRLTVV.

The V and J genes are TRBV7-3 and TRBJ2-3; 9 nucleotides align to TRBD1. Trimming took 5 bases from V and 1 from J; bases not matched to a gene: 1. This CDR3 contains 14 residues. The germline gives CDR1 SGHTA, CDR2 FQGTGA. The CDR3 DNA follows: TGTGCCAGCAGCCGGACAGGGGGCACAGATACGCAGTATTTT. Translated: CASSRTGGTDTQYF.

The rearrangement joins TRBV18 to TRBJ1-1, with D unresolved. Trimming stripped 4 bases from V and 2 bases from J, with 8 bases between. Germline values: CDR1 KGHSH, CDR2 LQKENI. This CDR3 region has 13 residues. As DNA, the CDR3 is TGTGCCAGCTCACAAGCAGGTAACACTGAAGCTTTCTTT. This codes for CASSQAGNTEAFF.

This chain uses TRBV6-5 with TRBJ2-7; 8 positions match TRBD2. The CDR3 spans 15 residues. Trimming removed 7 bases from V and 2 bases from J; junction bases left unmatched: 10. CDR1 is MNHEY and CDR2 is SVGAGI in the germline V gene. The CDR3 nucleotides are TGTGCCAGCATTCCGACCTCGCGGGGGGCCTACGAGCAGTACTTC. Translating it yields CASIPTSRGAYEQYF.

The chain carries TRBV11-2 and TRBJ1-2; the D is unclear. Trimming removed 4 bases at V and 1 base at J, with 13 bases between. The CDR3 consists of 15 residues. Germline assignment: CDR1 SGHAT and CDR2 FQNNGV. The CDR3 region has the DNA TGTGCCAGCAGCTCCCTATGGCGGGGTAACTATGGCTACACCTTC. Encoded protein: CASSSLWRGNYGYTF.

This clone has a handful of counts. The genes are TRBV9 and TRBJ1-1, with D possibly TRBD1 on 5 matching bases. Germline V gene data show CDR1 as SGDLS and CDR2 as YYNGEE. This CDR3 spans 14 amino acids. V was cut by 1 base and J by 6 bases, with 13 bases left in between. CDR3 DNA: TGTGCCAGCAGCGTATATGGAGGGGCCGCTGAAGCTTTCTTT. Residues: CASSVYGGAAEAFF.

This clone was picked up one time. The chain uses TRBV30 and TRBJ2-5, with D tentatively TRBD2 (5 bases). Trimming cost V 0 bases and J 5 bases, with 16 bases left between them. This CDR3 comprises 15 residues. Germline-derived CDR1 and CDR2 are GTSNPN and SVGIG (reference sequence). The CDR3 is CAWSVTGRVRETQYF. In DNA form, the CDR3 reads TGTGCCTGGAGTGTAACCGGGCGGGTCAGGGAGACCCAGTACTTC.